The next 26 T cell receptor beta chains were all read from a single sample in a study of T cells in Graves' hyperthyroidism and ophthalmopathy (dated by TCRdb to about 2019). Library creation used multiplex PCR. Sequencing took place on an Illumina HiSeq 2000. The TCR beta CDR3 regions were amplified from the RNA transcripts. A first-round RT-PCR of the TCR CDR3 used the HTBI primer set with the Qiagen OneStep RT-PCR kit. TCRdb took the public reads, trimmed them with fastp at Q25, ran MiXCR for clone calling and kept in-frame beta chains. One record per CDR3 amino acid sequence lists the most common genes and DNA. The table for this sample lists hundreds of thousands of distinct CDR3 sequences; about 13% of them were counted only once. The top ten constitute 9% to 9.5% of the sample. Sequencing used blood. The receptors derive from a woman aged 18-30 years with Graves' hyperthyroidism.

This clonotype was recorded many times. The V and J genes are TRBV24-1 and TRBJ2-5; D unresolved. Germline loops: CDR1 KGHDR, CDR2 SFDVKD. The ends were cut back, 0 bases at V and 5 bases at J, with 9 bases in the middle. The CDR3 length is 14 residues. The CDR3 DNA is TGTGCCACCAGTGATTTGTACGGTGGCGAGACCCAGTACTTC. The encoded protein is CATSDLYGGETQYF.

This chain's CDR3 is CASPPSTGALSPLHF. Here the CDR3 DNA reads TGTGCCAGCCCCCCCTCGACAGGGGCGCTTTCACCCCTCCACTTT. The chain combines TRBV6-2 or TRBV6-3 with TRBJ1-6; 8 positions agree with TRBD1. V was clipped by 8 bases and J by 9 bases; unmatched bases: 12. Germline CDR1 and CDR2: MNHEY and SVGEGT. CDR3 length equals 15 residues.

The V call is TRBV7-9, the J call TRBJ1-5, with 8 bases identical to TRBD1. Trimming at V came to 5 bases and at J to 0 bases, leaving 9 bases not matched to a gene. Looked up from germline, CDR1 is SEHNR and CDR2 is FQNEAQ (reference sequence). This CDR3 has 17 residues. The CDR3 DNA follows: TGTGCCAGCAGCCCGCAGGGGGCCGGGGGTAGCAATCAGCCCCAGCATTTT. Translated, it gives CASSPQGAGGSNQPQHF.

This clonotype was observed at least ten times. The CDR3 sequence: CASSTWDRGLIGAFF. Written as DNA, the CDR3 is TGTGCCAGCAGCACTTGGGACAGGGGCCTAATAGGGGCTTTCTTT. V gene TRBV11-1 combines with J gene TRBJ1-1; 10 bases match TRBD1. There are 15 residues in the CDR3. V lost 5 bases, J lost 11 bases, and 14 bases stayed unmatched. Germline values: CDR1 SGHAT, CDR2 FQDESV (reference sequence).

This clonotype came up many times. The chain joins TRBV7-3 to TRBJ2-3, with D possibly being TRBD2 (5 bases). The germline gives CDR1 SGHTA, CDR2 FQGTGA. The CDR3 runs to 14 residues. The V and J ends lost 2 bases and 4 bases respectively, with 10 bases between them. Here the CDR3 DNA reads TGTGCCAGCAGCTTAGGATTGGAGGCAGATACGCAGTATTTT. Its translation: CASSLGLEADTQYF.

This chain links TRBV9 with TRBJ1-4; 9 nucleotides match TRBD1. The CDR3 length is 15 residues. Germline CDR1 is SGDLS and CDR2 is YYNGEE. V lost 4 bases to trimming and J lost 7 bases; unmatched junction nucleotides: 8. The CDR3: CASSIQGAPGEKLFF. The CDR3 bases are TGTGCCAGCAGCATACAGGGGGCGCCTGGTGAAAAACTGTTTTTT.

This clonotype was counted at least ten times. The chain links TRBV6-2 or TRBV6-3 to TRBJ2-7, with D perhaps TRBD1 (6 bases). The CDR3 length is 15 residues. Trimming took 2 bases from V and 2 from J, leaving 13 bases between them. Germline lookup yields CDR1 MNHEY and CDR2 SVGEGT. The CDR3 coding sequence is TGTGCCAGCAGTTACCGACAGGTCTCTACCTACGAGCAGTACTTC. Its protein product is CASSYRQVSTYEQYF.

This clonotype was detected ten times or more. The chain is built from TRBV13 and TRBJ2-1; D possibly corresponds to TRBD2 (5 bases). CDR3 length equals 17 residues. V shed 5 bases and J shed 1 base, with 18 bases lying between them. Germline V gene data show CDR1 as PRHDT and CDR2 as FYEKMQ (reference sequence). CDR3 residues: CASSHPLLADSYNEQFF. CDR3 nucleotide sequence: TGTGCCAGCAGCCATCCGCTTCTAGCAGATTCCTACAATGAGCAGTTCTTC.

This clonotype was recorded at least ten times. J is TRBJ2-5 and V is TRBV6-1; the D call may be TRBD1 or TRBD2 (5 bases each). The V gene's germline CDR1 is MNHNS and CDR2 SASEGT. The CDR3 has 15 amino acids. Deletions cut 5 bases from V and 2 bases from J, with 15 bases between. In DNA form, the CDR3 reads TGTGCCAGCAGTCCCGGAGGTTGGGGGCAAGAGACCCAGTACTTC. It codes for CASSPGGWGQETQYF.

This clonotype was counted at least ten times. CDR3 nucleotide sequence: TGCGCCAGCAGCATAACAGGGGAGGAGGAAAAACTGTTTTTT. Its translation: CASSITGEEEKLFF. The V call is TRBV5-1, the J call TRBJ1-4; 7 bases agree with TRBD1. The germline V gene encodes CDR1 SGHRS and CDR2 YFSETQ. V gave up 4 bases and J gave up 8 bases; unmatched junction bases: 8. The CDR3 totals 14 residues.

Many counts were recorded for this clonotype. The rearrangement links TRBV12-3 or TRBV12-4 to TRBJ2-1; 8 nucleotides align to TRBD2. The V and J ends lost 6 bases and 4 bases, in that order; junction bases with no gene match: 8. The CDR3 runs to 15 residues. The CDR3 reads CASSSIGGGYNEQFF. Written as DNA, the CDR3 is TGTGCCAGCAGCTCGATCGGGGGGGGATACAATGAGCAGTTCTTC.

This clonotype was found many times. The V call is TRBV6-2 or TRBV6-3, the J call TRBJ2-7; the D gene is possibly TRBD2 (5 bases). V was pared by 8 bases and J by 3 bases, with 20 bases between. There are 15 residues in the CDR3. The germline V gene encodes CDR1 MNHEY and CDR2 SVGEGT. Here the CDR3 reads CASLRKRERVYEQYF. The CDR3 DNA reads TGTGCCAGCCTGAGAAAGAGGGAGAGGGTCTACGAGCAGTACTTC.

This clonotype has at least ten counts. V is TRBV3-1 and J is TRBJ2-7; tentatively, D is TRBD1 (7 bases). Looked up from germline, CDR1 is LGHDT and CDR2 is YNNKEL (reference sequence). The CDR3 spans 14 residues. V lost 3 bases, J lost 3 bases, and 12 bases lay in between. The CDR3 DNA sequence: TGTGCCAGCAGCCAGGGGGGACAGAGCTACGAGCAGTACTTC. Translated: CASSQGGQSYEQYF.

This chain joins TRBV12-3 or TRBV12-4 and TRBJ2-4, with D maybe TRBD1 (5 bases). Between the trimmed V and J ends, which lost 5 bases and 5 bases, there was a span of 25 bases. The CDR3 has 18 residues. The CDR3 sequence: CASSASSPLRAPQNIQYF. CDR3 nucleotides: TGTGCCAGCAGTGCCTCCTCCCCCCTCAGGGCGCCACAAAACATTCAGTACTTC.

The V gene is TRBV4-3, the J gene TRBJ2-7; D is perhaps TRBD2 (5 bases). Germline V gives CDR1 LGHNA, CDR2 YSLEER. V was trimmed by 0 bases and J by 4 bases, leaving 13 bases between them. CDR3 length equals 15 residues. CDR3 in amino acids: CASSQEVETGYEQYF. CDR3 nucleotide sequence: TGCGCCAGCAGCCAAGAGGTAGAAACGGGGTACGAGCAGTACTTC.

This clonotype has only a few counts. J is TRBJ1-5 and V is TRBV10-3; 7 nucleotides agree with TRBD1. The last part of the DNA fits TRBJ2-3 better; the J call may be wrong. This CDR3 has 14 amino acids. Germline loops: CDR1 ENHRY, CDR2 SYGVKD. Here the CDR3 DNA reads TGTGCCATCAGTGTGGGGACAGAGAATCAGCCCCAGTATTTT. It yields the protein CAISVGTENQPQYF.

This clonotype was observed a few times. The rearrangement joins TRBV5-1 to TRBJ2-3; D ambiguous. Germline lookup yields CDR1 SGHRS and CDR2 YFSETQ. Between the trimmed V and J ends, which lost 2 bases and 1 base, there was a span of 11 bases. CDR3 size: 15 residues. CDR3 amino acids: CASSFNELGTDTQYF. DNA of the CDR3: TGCGCCAGCAGCTTTAATGAGTTAGGCACAGATACGCAGTATTTT.

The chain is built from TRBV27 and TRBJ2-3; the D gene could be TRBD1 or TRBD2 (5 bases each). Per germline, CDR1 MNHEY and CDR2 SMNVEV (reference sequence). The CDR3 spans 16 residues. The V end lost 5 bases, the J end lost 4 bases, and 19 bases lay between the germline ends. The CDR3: CASSLSGPPGADTQYF. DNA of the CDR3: TGTGCCAGCAGTCTCTCGGGACCCCCCGGGGCAGATACGCAGTATTTT.

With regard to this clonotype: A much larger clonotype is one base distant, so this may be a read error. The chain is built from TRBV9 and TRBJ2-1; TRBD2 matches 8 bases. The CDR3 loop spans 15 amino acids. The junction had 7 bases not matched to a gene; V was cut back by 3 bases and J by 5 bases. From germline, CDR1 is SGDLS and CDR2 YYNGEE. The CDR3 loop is CASSGAGAKDNEQFF. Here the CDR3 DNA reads TGTGCCAGCAGCGGAGCGGGAGCGAAGGACAATGAGCAGTTCTTC.

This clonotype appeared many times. CDR3 loop: CASSFHRSYNEQFF. CDR3 bases: TGCGCCAGCAGCTTCCACCGCTCCTACAATGAGCAGTTCTTC. This rearrangement joins TRBV5-1 to TRBJ2-1; D is unresolved. Germline V gene data show CDR1 as SGHRS and CDR2 as YFSETQ. The V end lost 2 bases, the J end lost 0 bases, and 6 bases lay between the germline ends. This CDR3 comprises 14 residues.

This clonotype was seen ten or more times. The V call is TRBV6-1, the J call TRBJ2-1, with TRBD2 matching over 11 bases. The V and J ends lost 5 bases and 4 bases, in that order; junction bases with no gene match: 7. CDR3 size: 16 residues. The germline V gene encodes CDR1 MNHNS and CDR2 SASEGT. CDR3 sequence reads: CASSLAGTSGYNEQFF. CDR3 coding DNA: TGTGCCAGCAGTTTGGCCGGGACTAGCGGTTACAATGAGCAGTTCTTC.

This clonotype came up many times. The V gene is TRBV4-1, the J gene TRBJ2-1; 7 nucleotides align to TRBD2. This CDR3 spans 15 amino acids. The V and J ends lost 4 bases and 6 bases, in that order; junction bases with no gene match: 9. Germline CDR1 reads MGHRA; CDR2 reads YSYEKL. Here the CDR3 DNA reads TGCGCCAGCAGCCCAGGTTACGGGAGGCGCAATGAGCAGTTCTTC. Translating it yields CASSPGYGRRNEQFF.

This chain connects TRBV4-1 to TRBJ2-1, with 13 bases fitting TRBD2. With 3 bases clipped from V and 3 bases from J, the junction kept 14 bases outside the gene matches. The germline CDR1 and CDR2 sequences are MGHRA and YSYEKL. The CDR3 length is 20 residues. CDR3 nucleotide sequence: TGCGCCAGCAGCCAGGCGGGACTAGCGGGAAGAAAGGATGGCTACAATGAGCAGTTCTTC. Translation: CASSQAGLAGRKDGYNEQFF.

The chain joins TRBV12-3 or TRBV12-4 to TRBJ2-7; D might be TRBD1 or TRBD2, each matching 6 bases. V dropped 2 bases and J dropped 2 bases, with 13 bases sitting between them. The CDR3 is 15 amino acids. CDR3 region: CASSLRGALTYEQYF. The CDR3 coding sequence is TGTGCCAGCAGTTTAAGGGGGGCTCTGACCTACGAGCAGTACTTC.

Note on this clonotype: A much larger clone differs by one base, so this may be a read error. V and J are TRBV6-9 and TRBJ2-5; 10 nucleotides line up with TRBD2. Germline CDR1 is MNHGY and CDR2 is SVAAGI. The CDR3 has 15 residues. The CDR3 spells CANSFRLAGARTQYF. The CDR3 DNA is TGTGCCAACAGTTTCCGCCTAGCGGGGGCCCGGACCCAGTACTTC.

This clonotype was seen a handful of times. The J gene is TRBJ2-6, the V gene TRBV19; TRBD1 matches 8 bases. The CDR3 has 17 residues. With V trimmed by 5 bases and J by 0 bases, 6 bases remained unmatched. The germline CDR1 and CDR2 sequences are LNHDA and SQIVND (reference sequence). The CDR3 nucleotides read TGTGCCAGTAGTGCCGGGACAGGACTCTCTGGGGCCAACGTCCTGACTTTC. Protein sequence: CASSAGTGLSGANVLTF. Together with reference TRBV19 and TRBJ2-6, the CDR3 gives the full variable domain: DGGITQSPKYLFRKEGQNVTLSCEQNLNHDAMYWYRQDPGQGLRLIYYSQIVNDFQKGDIAEGYSVSREKKESFPLTVTSAQKNPTAFYLCASSAGTGLSGANVLTFGAGSRLTVL.